This TCR beta chain was identified in a study of cytomegalovirus exposure and HLA in healthy donors. Germline loops: CDR1 KGHSH, CDR2 LQKENI. V dropped 3 bases and J dropped 0 bases, with 6 bases sitting between them. This CDR3 is 15 amino acids long. This PCR relied on a set of 60 Vbeta primers and 13 Jbeta primers. TCRdb's copy holds only in-frame clones and misses some; the assay was immunoSEQ multiplex PCR. In the table there are around 160,000 clones, approximately 70% of which are singletons. This clonotype was sampled from a middle-aged woman in good health and CMV-seropositive. The material sequenced was PBMCs. This chain connects TRBV18 to TRBJ2-6; D is unresolved. The CDR3 is CASSPRDSGANVLTF. Written as DNA, the CDR3 is TGTGCCAGCTCACCGAGAGACTCTGGGGCCAACGTCCTGACTTTC.